The following is a TCR beta chain sequence with its context. The antigen is undetermined. Trimming took 2 bases from V and 2 from J, leaving 16 bases between them. Germline CDR1 MNHEY, CDR2 SVGAGI. The CDR3 totals 16 residues. This table comes from immunoSEQ multiplex PCR, and its TCRdb copy is limited to in-frame clones, with some not included. The data hold 75,000 to 100,000 clones, with roughly 89% observed a single time. The data originate from a study of graft-versus-host responses after intestinal transplantation. Study-wide results and caveats: GvH clones detected in recipient marrow included some appearing first in ileum or blood.

The J gene is TRBJ2-7, the V gene TRBV6-5; tentatively, D is TRBD2 (6 bases). The source was unstimulated CD4+ T cells sorted from spleen or lymph node cells, collected before transplant. The sequence was obtained from a human donor who was the organ donor for an intestinal transplant. CDR3: CASSYGAGIIAYEQYF. The DNA of the CDR3 is TGTGCCAGCAGTTACGGGGCGGGGATAATTGCCTACGAGCAGTACTTC.